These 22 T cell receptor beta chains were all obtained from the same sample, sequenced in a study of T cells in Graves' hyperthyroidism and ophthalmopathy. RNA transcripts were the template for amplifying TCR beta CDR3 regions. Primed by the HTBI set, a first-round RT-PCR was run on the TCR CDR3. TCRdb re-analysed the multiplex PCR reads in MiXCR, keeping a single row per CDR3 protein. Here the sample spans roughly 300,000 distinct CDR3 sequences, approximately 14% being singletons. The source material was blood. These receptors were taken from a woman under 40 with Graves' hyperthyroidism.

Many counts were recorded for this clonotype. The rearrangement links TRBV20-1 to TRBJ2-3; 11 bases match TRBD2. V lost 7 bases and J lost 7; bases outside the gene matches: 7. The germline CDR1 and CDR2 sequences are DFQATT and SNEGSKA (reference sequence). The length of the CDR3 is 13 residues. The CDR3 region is CSVKSSGRYTQYF. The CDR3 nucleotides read TGCAGTGTCAAGTCTAGCGGGAGGTATACGCAGTATTTT.

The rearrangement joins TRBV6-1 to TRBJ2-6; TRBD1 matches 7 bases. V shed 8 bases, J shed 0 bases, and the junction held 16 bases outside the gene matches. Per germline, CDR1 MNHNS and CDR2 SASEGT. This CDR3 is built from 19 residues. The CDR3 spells CASERPGGPKNSGANVLTF. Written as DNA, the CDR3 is TGTGCCAGCGAACGGCCAGGGGGACCGAAAAACTCTGGGGCCAACGTCCTGACTTTC.

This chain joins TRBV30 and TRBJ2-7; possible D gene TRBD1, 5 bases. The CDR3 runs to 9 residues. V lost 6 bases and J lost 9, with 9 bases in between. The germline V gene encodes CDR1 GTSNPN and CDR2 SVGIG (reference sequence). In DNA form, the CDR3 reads TGTGCCTGCCAGGGTTTGCAGTACTTC. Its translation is CACQGLQYF.

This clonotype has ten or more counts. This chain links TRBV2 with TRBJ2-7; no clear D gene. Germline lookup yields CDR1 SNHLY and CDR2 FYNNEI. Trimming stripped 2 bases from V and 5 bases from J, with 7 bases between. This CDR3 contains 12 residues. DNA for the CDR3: TGTGCCAGCAGTGAATTCCCCAACGAGCAGTACTTC. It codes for CASSEFPNEQYF.

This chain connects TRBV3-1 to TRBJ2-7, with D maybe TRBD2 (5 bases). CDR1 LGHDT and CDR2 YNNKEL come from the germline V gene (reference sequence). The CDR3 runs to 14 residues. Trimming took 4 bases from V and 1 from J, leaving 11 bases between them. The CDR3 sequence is CASSPGRRSYEQYF. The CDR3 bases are TGTGCCAGCAGCCCGGGCAGGAGGTCCTACGAGCAGTACTTC.

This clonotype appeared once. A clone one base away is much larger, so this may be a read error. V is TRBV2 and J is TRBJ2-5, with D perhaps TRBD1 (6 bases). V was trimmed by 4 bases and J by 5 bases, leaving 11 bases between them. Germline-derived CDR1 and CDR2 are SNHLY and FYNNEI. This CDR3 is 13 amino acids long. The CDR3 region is CASSGGGVETQYF. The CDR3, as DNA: TGTGCCAGCAGTGGAGGGGGAGTGGAGACCCAGTACTTC.

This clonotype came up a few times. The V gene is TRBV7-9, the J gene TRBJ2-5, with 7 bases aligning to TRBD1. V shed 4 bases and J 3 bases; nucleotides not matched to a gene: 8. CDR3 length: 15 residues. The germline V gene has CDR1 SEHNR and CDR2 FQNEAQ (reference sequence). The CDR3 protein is CASSSSGQHKETQYF. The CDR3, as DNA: TGTGCCAGCAGCTCATCGGGACAGCATAAAGAGACCCAGTACTTC.

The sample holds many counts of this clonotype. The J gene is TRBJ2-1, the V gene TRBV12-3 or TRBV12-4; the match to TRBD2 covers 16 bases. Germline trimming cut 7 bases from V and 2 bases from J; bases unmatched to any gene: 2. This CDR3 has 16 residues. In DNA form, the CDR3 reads TGTGCCAGCAAAGGGACTAGCGGGGGGGCCTACAATGAGCAGTTCTTC. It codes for CASKGTSGGAYNEQFF.

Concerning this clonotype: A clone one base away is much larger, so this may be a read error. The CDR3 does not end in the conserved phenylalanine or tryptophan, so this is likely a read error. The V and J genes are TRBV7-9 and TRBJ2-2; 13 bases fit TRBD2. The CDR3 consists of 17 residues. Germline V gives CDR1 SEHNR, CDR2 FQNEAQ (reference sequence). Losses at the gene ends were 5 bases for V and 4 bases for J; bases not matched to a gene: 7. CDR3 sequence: CASSRLAGGVATGELFS. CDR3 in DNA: TGTGCCAGCAGCCGACTAGCGGGAGGAGTGGCCACCGGGGAGCTGTTTTCT.

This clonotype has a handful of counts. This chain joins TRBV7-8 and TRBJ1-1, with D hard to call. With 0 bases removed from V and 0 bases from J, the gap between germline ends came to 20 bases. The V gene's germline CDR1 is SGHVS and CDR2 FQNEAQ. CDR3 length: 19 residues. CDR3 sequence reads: CASSLAQDVNHKMNTEAFF. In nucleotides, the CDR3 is TGTGCCAGCAGCTTAGCTCAGGACGTCAACCACAAAATGAACACTGAAGCTTTCTTT.

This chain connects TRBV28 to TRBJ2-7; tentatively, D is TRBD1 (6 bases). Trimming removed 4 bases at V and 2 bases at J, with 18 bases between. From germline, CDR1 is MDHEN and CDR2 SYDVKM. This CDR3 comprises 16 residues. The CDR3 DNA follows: TGTGCCAGCAGTTCTCAGGGGAACAAGGGCCCCTACGAGCAGTACTTC. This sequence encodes CASSSQGNKGPYEQYF.

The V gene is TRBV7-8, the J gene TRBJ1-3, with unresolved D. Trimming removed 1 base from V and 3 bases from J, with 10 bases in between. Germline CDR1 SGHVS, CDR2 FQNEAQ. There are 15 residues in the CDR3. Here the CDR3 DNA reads TGTGCCAGCAGCTTAGGTCACGGGGATGGAAACACCATATATTTT. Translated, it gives CASSLGHGDGNTIYF.

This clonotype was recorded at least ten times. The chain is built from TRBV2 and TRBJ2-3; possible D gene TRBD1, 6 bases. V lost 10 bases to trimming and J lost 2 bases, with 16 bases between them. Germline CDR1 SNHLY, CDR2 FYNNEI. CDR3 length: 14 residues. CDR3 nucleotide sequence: TGTGCCACAGCAAGGGGGTCAGTCACAGATACGCAGTATTTT. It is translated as CATARGSVTDTQYF.

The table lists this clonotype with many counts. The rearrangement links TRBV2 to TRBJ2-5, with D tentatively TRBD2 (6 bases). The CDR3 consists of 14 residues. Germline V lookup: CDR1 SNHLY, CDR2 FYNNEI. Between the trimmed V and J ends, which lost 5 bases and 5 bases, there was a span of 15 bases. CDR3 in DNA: TGTGCCAGCAGTCGGTCGGGAGATTATGAGACCCAGTACTTC. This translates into CASSRSGDYETQYF.

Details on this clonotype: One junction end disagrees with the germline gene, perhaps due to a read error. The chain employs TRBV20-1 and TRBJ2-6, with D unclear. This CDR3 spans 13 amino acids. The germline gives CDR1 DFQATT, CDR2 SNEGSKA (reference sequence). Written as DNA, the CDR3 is TGTGGTGCAGATTGGGTCGGGGCCAACGTCCTGACTTTC. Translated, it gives CGADWVGANVLTF.

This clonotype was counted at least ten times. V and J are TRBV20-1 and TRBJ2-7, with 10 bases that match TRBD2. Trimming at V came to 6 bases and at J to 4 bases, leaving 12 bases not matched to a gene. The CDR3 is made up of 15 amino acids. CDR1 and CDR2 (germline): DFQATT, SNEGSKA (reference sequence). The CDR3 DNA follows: TGCAGTGCGAGTGGGTCTCTAGCGGGAGATTACGAGCAGTACTTC. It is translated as CSASGSLAGDYEQYF.

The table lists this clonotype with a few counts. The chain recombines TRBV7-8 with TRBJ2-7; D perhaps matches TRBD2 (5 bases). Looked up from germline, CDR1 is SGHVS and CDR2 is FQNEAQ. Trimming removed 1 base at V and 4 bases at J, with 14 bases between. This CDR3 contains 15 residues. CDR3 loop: CASSLGPTPGYEQYF. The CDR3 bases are TGTGCCAGCAGCTTAGGGCCGACACCGGGGTACGAGCAGTACTTC. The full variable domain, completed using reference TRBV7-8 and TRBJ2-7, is GAGVSQSPRYKVAKRGQDVALRCDPISGHVSLFWYQQALGQGPEFLTYFQNEAQLDKSGLPSDRFFAERPEGSVSTLKIQRTQQEDSAVYLCASSLGPTPGYEQYFGPGTRLTVT.

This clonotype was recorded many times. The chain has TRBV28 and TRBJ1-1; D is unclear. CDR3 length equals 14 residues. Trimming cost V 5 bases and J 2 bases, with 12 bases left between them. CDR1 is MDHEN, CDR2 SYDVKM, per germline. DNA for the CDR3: TGTGCCAGCAGTGTAGGAACGCTTAACACTGAAGCTTTCTTT. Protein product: CASSVGTLNTEAFF. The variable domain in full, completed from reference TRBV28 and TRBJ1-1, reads DVKVTQSSRYLVKRTGEKVFLECVQDMDHENMFWYRQDPGLGLRLIYFSYDVKMKEKGDIPEGYSVSREKKERFSLILESASTNQTSMYLCASSVGTLNTEAFFGQGTRLTVV.

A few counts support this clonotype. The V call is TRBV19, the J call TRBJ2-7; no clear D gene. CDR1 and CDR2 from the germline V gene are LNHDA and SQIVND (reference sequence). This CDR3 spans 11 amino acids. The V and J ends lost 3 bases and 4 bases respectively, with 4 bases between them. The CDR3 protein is CASSMVYEQYF. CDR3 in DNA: TGTGCCAGTAGTATGGTGTACGAGCAGTACTTC. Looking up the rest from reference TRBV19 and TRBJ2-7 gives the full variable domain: DGGITQSPKYLFRKEGQNVTLSCEQNLNHDAMYWYRQDPGQGLRLIYYSQIVNDFQKGDIAEGYSVSREKKESFPLTVTSAQKNPTAFYLCASSMVYEQYFGPGTRLTVT.

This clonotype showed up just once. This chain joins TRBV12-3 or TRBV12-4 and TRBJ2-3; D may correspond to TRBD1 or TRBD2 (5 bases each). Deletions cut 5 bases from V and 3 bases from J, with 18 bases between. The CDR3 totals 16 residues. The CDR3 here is CASSPGPGWGTDTQYF. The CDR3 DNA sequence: TGTGCCAGCAGTCCGGGACCAGGGTGGGGTACAGATACGCAGTATTTT.

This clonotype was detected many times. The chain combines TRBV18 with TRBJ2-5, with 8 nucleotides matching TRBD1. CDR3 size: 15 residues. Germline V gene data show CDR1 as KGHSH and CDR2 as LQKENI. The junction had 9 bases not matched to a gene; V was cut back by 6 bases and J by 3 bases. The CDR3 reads CASSNRTGNEETQYF. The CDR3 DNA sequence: TGTGCCAGCTCGAATCGGACAGGGAATGAAGAGACCCAGTACTTC.

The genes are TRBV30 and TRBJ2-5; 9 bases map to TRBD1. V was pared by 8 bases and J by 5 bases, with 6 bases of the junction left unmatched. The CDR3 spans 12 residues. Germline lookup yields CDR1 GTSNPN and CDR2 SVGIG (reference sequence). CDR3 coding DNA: TGTGCCGACAGGGGGTATGGGGAGACCCAGTACTTC. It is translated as CADRGYGETQYF.